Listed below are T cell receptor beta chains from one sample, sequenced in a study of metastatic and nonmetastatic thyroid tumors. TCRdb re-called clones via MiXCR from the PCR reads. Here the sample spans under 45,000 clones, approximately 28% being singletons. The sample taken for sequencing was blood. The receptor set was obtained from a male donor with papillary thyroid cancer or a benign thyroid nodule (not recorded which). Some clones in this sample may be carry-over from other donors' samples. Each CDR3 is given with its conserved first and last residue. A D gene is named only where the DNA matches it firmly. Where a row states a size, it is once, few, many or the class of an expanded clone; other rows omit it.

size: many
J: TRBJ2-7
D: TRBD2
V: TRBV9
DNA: TGTGCCAGCAGCGCTGATAGCGGGGGCGGGGGTGAGCAGTACTTC
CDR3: CASSADSGGGGEQYF

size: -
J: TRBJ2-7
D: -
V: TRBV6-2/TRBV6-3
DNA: TGTGCCAGCAGTACTACCTACCACGAGCAGTACTTC
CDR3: CASSTTYHEQYF

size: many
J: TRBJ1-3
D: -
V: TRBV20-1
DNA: TGCAGTGCTAGTCGCGGCTCTGGAAACACCATATATTTT
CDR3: CSASRGSGNTIYF

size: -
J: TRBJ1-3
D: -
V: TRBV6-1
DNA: TGTGCCAGCAGACAATGGGACATTGGCCTCTCTGGAAACACCATATATTTT
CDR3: CASRQWDIGLSGNTIYF

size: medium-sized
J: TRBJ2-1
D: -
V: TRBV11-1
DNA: TGTGCCAGCAGCTTAACTCGGAGGGCCGTCTCCTACAATGAGCAGTTCTTC
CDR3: CASSLTRRAVSYNEQFF

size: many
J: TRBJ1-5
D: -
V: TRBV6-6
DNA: TGTGCCAGCAGTTACTCTAAGATGAGTCCCCAGCATTTT
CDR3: CASSYSKMSPQHF

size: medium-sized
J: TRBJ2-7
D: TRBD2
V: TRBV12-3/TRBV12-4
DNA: TGTGCCAGCAGTTTACGCGGGGGCTACGAGCAGTACTTC
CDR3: CASSLRGGYEQYF

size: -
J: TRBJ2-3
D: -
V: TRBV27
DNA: TGTGCCAGCATGTCGGAGGGGGGGTTGGGAGATACGCAGTATTTT
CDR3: CASMSEGGLGDTQYF

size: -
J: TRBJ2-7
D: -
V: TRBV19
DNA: TGTGCCGGTAGTGTCTCGCGTGCGACCTACGAGCAGTACTTC
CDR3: CAGSVSRATYEQYF

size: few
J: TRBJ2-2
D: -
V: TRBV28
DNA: TGTGCCAGCAGCCTAGGCGCTTGGCCCGCCGGGGAGCTGTTTTTT
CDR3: CASSLGAWPAGELFF

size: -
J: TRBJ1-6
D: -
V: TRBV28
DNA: TGTGCCAGCAGTTTAGGTGGTGGAGCGGGATCGGCTTTACCCCTCCACTTT
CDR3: CASSLGGGAGSALPLHF

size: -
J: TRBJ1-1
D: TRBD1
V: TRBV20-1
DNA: TGCAGCGTTAAAACAGGGGGTTACTACGAGCAGTACTTT
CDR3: CSVKTGGYYEQYF

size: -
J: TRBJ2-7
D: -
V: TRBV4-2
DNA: TGTGCCAGCAGCCAAGATCAGTCGGCATTATACGAGCAGTACTTC
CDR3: CASSQDQSALYEQYF

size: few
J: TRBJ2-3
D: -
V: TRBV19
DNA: TGTGCCAGTACCAGCGGTCGGGATACGCAGTATTTT
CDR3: CASTSGRDTQYF

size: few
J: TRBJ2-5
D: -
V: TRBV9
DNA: TGTGCCTGCAGCTGGGTGAGGGAGACCCAGTACTTC
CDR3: CACSWVRETQYF

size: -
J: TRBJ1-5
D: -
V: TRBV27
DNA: TGTGCCAGCAGTTTAGGACTTAGCAATCAGCCCCAGCATTTT
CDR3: CASSLGLSNQPQHF

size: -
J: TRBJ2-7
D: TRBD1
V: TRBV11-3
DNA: TGTGCCAGCAGCCGAATCGACAGGGGGCATTCCTACGAGCAGTACTTC
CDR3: CASSRIDRGHSYEQYF

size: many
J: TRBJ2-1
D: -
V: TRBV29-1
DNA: TGCAGCGTTGAGGGCAGTACCTACAATGAGCAGTTCTTC
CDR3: CSVEGSTYNEQFF

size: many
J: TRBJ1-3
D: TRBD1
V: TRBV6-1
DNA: TGTGCCAGCATGTCCCTGGACAGGGGGTTCGGAAACACCATATATTTT
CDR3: CASMSLDRGFGNTIYF

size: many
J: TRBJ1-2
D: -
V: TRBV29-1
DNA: TGCAGCGTTGCTCCGGGCAGTGGGAACTATGGCTACACCTTC
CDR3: CSVAPGSGNYGYTF